A single sample gave rise to the 8 T cell receptor beta chains below, sequenced in a study of cytomegalovirus exposure and HLA in healthy donors. Vbeta (60) and Jbeta (13) primers were used in the PCR. Method: immunoSEQ multiplex PCR; TCRdb's copy keeps in-frame clones and lacks some. The sample yields 150,000 to 180,000 clones, about 70% seen once. Input material: PBMCs. These receptors came from a man aged 18 to 30 in good health and CMV-seronegative.

This clone was found once. In nucleotides, the CDR3 is TGCGCCAGCAGCCTCGGGACAGGGTTTTCACCCCTCCACTTT. This codes for CASSLGTGFSPLHF. This chain connects TRBV5-1 to TRBJ1-6; 9 nucleotides line up with TRBD1. Germline V gene sequence: CDR1 SGHRS, CDR2 YFSETQ. J was trimmed by 9 bases and V by 4 bases; bases with no gene match: 5. The CDR3 extends over 14 amino acids.

The chain has TRBV28 and TRBJ2-5; 7 bases are a match to TRBD1. V gave up 5 bases and J gave up 2 bases; unmatched junction bases: 14. This CDR3 region has 17 residues. In germline, CDR1 is MDHEN, CDR2 SYDVKM. CDR3 sequence reads: CASSLHDRAKPQETQYF. DNA for the CDR3: TGTGCCAGCAGTCTCCACGACAGGGCCAAACCTCAAGAGACCCAGTACTTC.

The chain employs TRBV6-1 and TRBJ1-5; TRBD1 aligns across 7 bases. J gave up 3 bases and V 4 bases, and 9 bases lay outside the gene matches. CDR3 length: 16 residues. CDR1 is MNHNS and CDR2 is SASEGT in the germline V gene. As DNA, the CDR3 is TGTGCCAGCAGTGGGGAGACAGGGTTGAACAATCAGCCCCAGCATTTT. Its protein product is CASSGETGLNNQPQHF.

The V call is TRBV11-3, the J call TRBJ2-1, with 9 nucleotides matching TRBD2. J lost 4 bases, V lost 6 bases, and 7 bases had no gene match. CDR3 length equals 15 residues. Germline values: CDR1 SGHNT, CDR2 YENEEA. CDR3 coding DNA: TGTGCCAGCAGTAGCGCGGGGGGGGTTTACAATGAGCAGTTCTTC. The encoded protein is CASSSAGGVYNEQFF. The full variable domain, with the rest looked up from reference TRBV11-3 and TRBJ2-1, is EAGVVQSPRYKIIEKKQPVAFWCNPISGHNTLYWYLQNLGQGPELLIRYENEEAVDDSQLPKDRFSAERLKGVDSTLKIQPAELGDSAVYLCASSSAGGVYNEQFFGPGTRLTVL.

The chain recombines TRBV5-4 with TRBJ2-3, with TRBD1 identical over 9 bases. CDR3 length: 15 amino acids. The J segment lost 1 base and the V segment lost 4 bases, leaving 4 bases of the junction unmatched. Germline values: CDR1 SGHNT, CDR2 YYREEE (reference sequence). The CDR3, as DNA: TGTGCCAGCAGCACAGGGGGCGCTGGCACAGATACGCAGTATTTT. Amino acids: CASSTGGAGTDTQYF.

The chain joins TRBV5-1 to TRBJ1-1; D is possibly TRBD1 (6 bases). The length of the CDR3 is 14 residues. Germline CDR1 and CDR2: SGHRS and YFSETQ. V was cut by 7 bases and J by 4 bases, with 17 bases left in between. CDR3 residues: CASSARTEGTEAFF. CDR3 nucleotide sequence: TGCGCCAGCTCGGCCCGGACAGAGGGCACTGAAGCTTTCTTT.

The V call is TRBV5-5, the J call TRBJ2-2; D may be TRBD1 (5 bases). Deletions cut 0 bases from V and 0 bases from J, with 6 bases between. The germline CDR1 and CDR2 sequences are SGHKS and YYEKEE (reference sequence). The CDR3 totals 15 residues. CDR3 residues: CASSLVGANTGELFF. The CDR3 coding sequence is TGTGCCAGCAGCTTGGTAGGGGCGAACACCGGGGAGCTGTTTTTT.

This chain links TRBV5-8 with TRBJ2-5; 7 bases are shared with TRBD2. This CDR3 is built from 12 residues. Losses at the gene ends were 0 bases for V and 10 bases for J; bases not matched to a gene: 3. CDR1 and CDR2 (germline): SGHTS, YDEGEE. CDR3 DNA sequence: TGTGCCAGCAGCTTGGGGGAGGGGAGCCAGTACTTC. This codes for CASSLGEGSQYF.